This T cell receptor beta chain is from a study of shared clonotypes between healthy human individuals. The study's findings and limits: What limited the represented genetic and exposure-history diversity was the small number of donors. Tissue TCR repertoires likely differ from these blood-only repertoires. Clonotypes that were shared across four donors made up roughly 5% of naive CD4 clonotypes.

V lost 11 bases, J lost 3 bases, and 16 bases lay in between. Germline assignment: CDR1 ENHRY and CDR2 SYGVKD. This CDR3 region has 13 residues. A note on this clone: As yet, its antigen is unknown.

Method: immunoSEQ multiplex PCR; TCRdb's copy keeps in-frame clones and lacks some. The data contain about 2.4 million clones, approximately 94% of them singletons. The chain recombines TRBV10-3 with TRBJ1-2; possibly TRBD1 for D (5 bases). Material for sequencing was naive CD4+ T cells from PBMCs. Subset of the sample: CD45RA+ positively selected. The source of this sequence is a man aged 18-30 years in good health. Some clones in this sample may be carry-over from other donors' samples. CDR3 sequence (DNA): TGTGCCTTGCGTACTGACAGACACTATGGCTACACCTTC. It specifies CALRTDRHYGYTF.